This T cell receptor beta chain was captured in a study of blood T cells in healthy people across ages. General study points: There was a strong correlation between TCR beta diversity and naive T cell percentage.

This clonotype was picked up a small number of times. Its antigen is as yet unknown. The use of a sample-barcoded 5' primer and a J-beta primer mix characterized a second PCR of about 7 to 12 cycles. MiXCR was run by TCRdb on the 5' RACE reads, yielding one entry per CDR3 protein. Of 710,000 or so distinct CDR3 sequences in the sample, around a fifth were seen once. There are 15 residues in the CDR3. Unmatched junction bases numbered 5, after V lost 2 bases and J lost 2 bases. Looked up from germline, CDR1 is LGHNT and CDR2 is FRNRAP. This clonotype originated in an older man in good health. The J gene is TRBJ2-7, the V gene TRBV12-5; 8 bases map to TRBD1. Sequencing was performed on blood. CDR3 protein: CASGLPTGGTYEQYF. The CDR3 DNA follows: TGTGCTAGTGGTTTGCCTACAGGGGGTACCTACGAGCAGTACTTC.